The clone carrying this TCR beta chain occurred many times. Antigen: not known. The data are from a study of T-cell reconstitution after alpha-beta-depleted transplantation in children. Study-wide points: The authors attributed T-cell counts and diversity one year after transplant mostly to newly produced T cells.

After removal of 2 bases from V and 1 base from J, the junction contained 9 bases not matched to a gene. Germline values: CDR1 SGHRS, CDR2 YFSETQ. The CDR3 has 17 residues. Unique molecular identifiers featured in how the TCRbeta library was prepared. TCRdb reprocessed the PCR reads via MiXCR and lists one record per CDR3 protein. The sample holds some 200,000 distinct CDR3 sequences, about 8.2% seen once. The chain has TRBV5-1 and TRBJ1-3; 7 nucleotides align to TRBD1. The material sequenced was PBMCs, mostly from graft donor cells, taken 360 days after TCRalphabeta/CD19-depleted stem cell transplant. This sequence originates from a male patient between 2 and 9 years old who had a stem cell transplant for acute myeloid leukemia, so the T cells may come from the graft donor. The DNA for the CDR3 is TGCGCCAGCAGCTTCGACATGACAGGGAAATCTGGAAACACCATATATTTT. Amino acids: CASSFDMTGKSGNTIYF.